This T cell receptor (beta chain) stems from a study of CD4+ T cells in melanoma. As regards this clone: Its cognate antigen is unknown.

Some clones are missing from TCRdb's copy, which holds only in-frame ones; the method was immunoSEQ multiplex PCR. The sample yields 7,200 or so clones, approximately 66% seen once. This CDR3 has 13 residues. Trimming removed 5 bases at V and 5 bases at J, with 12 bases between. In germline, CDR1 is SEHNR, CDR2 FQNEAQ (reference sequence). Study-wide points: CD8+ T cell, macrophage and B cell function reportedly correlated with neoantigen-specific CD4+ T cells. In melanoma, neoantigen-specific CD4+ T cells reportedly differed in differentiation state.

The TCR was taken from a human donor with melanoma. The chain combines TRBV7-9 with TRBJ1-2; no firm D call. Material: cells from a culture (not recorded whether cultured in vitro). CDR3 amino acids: CASSPNVPYGYTF. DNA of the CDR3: TGTGCCAGCAGCCCCAATGTCCCATATGGCTACACCTTC.